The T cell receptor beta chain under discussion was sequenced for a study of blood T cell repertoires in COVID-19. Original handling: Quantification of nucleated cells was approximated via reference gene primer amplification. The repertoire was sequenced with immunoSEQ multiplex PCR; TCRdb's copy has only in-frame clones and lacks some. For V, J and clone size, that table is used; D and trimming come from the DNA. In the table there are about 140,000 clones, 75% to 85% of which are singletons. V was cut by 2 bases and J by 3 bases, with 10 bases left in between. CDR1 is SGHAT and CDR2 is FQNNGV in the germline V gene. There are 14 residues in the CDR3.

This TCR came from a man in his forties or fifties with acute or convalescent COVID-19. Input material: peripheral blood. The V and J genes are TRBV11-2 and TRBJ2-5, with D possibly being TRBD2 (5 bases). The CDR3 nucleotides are TGTGCCAGCAGCTTAAGAGCGGATAAAGAGACCCAGTACTTC. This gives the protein CASSLRADKETQYF.